Presented here are 7 T cell receptor beta chains from one specimen sequenced in a study of T cell responses to AZD1222 COVID-19 vaccine. TCRdb's table, derived via immunoSEQ multiplex PCR, lists solely in-frame clones and lacks some. The data contain 90,000 to 120,000 clones, about 93% of them singletons. This specimen consisted of peripheral blood, obtained on day 0 of AZD1222 vaccination. These receptors all come from an adult in good health.

V and J are TRBV6-5 and TRBJ1-5; D not resolved. This CDR3 has 14 residues. Germline loops: CDR1 MNHEY, CDR2 SVGAGI. Trimming stripped 7 bases from V and 0 bases from J, with 10 bases between. The CDR3 region is CASKRGNSNQPQHF. DNA for the CDR3: TGTGCCAGCAAACGAGGGAATAGCAATCAGCCCCAGCATTTT.

The chain uses TRBV27 and TRBJ2-7; 10 positions match TRBD2. The V segment lost 3 bases and the J segment 1 base; nucleotides outside the gene matches: 3. Germline V gene data show CDR1 as MNHEY and CDR2 as SMNVEV (reference sequence). The CDR3 totals 15 residues. CDR3 region: CASSFEREGSYEQYF. CDR3 bases: TGTGCCAGCAGTTTCGAGCGGGAGGGATCCTACGAGCAGTACTTC.

This clone showed up just a few times. The V gene is TRBV10-2, the J gene TRBJ2-3, with D perhaps matching TRBD2 (6 bases). Deletions cut 3 bases from V and 2 bases from J, with 15 bases between. The length of the CDR3 is 16 residues. Per germline, CDR1 WSHSY and CDR2 SAAADI. In DNA form, the CDR3 reads TGCGCCAGCAGTGAAGCTGACGCGGGACTCACAGATACGCAGTATTTT. It codes for CASSEADAGLTDTQYF.

The genes are TRBV4-3 and TRBJ2-1, with a weak D call TRBD2 (6 bases). Between the trimmed V and J ends, which lost 2 bases and 9 bases, there was a span of 17 bases. This CDR3 comprises 15 residues. Germline V gives CDR1 LGHNA, CDR2 YSLEER. The CDR3 DNA sequence: TGCGCCAGCAGCCAAAGTAGGGCGGGAAGGGGTGAGCAGTTCTTC. It is translated as CASSQSRAGRGEQFF.

The CDR3: CASSVDGFSGNTIYF. The CDR3 nucleotides read TGTGCCAGCAGCGTAGACGGGTTCTCTGGAAACACCATATATTTT. The gene calls are TRBV9 and TRBJ1-3; D unclear. CDR1 is SGDLS, CDR2 YYNGEE, per germline. This CDR3 comprises 15 residues. Trimming took off 0 bases at V and 0 bases at J, with 7 bases between the two ends.

CDR3 coding DNA: TGTGCCTGGAGTGGAGTAAGCAGTTGGAGAGGACGAACCGGGGAGCTGTTTTTT. Translation gives CAWSGVSSWRGRTGELFF. This chain joins TRBV30 and TRBJ2-2; D uncertain. Germline assignment: CDR1 GTSNPN and CDR2 SVGIG (reference sequence). V lost 1 base, J lost 5 bases, and 23 bases lay in between. CDR3 length: 18 amino acids.

V usage is TRBV4-3 and J usage is TRBJ2-1; no reliable D call. V dropped 1 base and J dropped 0 bases, with 7 bases sitting between them. The CDR3 runs 15 residues. Germline V gives CDR1 LGHNA, CDR2 YSLEER. CDR3 bases: TGCGCCAGCAGCCAAGGGGTTGGCTCCTACAATGAGCAGTTCTTC. Residues: CASSQGVGSYNEQFF.